What follows are 27 T cell receptor beta chains derived from one specimen sequenced in a study of blood T cells in healthy people across ages. Combining a sample-barcoded 5' primer with a J-beta primer mix, a second PCR ran for about 7 to 12 cycles. A single record per CDR3 protein comes from TCRdb applying MiXCR to the 5' RACE reads. The data contain 380,000 or so distinct CDR3 sequences, approximately 52% of them seen just once; the ten biggest clones take up under 65%. Sequenced: blood. The origin of the receptors is a man aged 55 to 69 in good health.

The gene calls are TRBV7-9 and TRBJ1-5; D is undetermined. Germline CDR1 and CDR2: SEHNR and FQNEAQ (reference sequence). V was trimmed by 1 base and J by 4 bases, leaving 11 bases between them. This CDR3 is 15 amino acids long. CDR3 bases: TGTGCCAGCAGCTTAGGTGCGACTCTTAATCAGCCCCAGCATTTT. Translated, it gives CASSLGATLNQPQHF.

The rearrangement uses TRBV11-2 and TRBJ2-1; 7 bases map to TRBD2. The length of the CDR3 is 15 residues. Germline trimming cut 5 bases from V and 5 bases from J; bases unmatched to any gene: 9. The germline V gene has CDR1 SGHAT and CDR2 FQNNGV. CDR3 region: CASSPLGTTHNEQFF. The CDR3 DNA is TGTGCCAGCAGCCCACTGGGGACTACCCACAATGAGCAGTTCTTC.

J is TRBJ2-1 and V is TRBV12-3 or TRBV12-4, with 12 bases that match TRBD2. The CDR3 runs 15 residues. V dropped 5 bases and J dropped 6; count of bases not matched to a gene: 5. The CDR3 coding sequence is TGTGCCAGCAGTCGGACTAGCGGGGCGCCCAATGAGCAGTTCTTC. It translates to CASSRTSGAPNEQFF.

The rearrangement uses TRBV5-1 and TRBJ2-1; D remains unclear. The CDR3 is 13 amino acids. The V gene's germline CDR1 is SGHRS and CDR2 YFSETQ. The V gene lost 1 base and the J gene lost 6 bases, with 8 bases spanning the gap. The CDR3 region is CASSLLDPNEQFF. The CDR3 nucleotides read TGCGCCAGCAGCTTGTTGGACCCCAATGAGCAGTTCTTC.

The V call is TRBV6-5, the J call TRBJ1-2; D is possibly TRBD1 (5 bases). Germline V gives CDR1 MNHEY, CDR2 SVGAGI. Between the trimmed V and J ends, which lost 6 bases and 5 bases, there was a span of 13 bases. The length of the CDR3 is 13 residues. Here the CDR3 reads CASRDGTRYGYTF. As DNA, the CDR3 is TGTGCCAGCAGAGACGGGACTCGATATGGCTACACCTTC.

The rearrangement uses TRBV7-2 and TRBJ2-7; no firm D call. V shed 4 bases and J shed 6 bases, with 16 bases lying between them. The CDR3 covers 14 residues. Germline V CDR1 and CDR2: SGHTA, FQGNSA. CDR3 in DNA: TGTGCCAGCAGCTCCTTTTTCCCGGGCCTCGAGCAGTACTTC. This encodes CASSSFFPGLEQYF.

CDR3 nucleotides: TGTGCCAGCAGCTTAAATGCGGGGTTGGAGACCCAGTACTTC. Protein: CASSLNAGLETQYF. The rearrangement joins TRBV7-3 to TRBJ2-7, with D possibly being TRBD2 (6 bases). The assigned J gene may be wrong: the sequence end matches TRBJ2-5 better. Germline-derived CDR1 and CDR2 are SGHTA and FQGTGA. The CDR3 has 14 amino acids.

The chain recombines TRBV29-1 with TRBJ2-4; tentative D call: TRBD2 (6 bases). Trimming pared 3 bases from V and 13 bases from J, leaving 22 bases between. The CDR3 contains 14 residues. Per germline, CDR1 SQVTM and CDR2 ANQGSEA. The CDR3 region has the DNA TGCAGCGTTGACCTACCGGGGGAATACAATGAGCAGTACTTC. Translation: CSVDLPGEYNEQYF.

In its sample, this clonotype was seen once. The J gene is TRBJ2-1, the V gene TRBV30; TRBD2 aligns across 14 bases. Germline lookup yields CDR1 GTSNPN and CDR2 SVGIG (reference sequence). V was clipped by 2 bases and J by 9 bases; unmatched bases: 6. CDR3 size: 15 residues. The CDR3 sequence: CAWSTGLAGGLEQFF. The CDR3 DNA sequence: TGTGCCTGGAGTACCGGACTAGCGGGAGGCCTTGAGCAGTTCTTC.

This chain connects TRBV29-1 to TRBJ2-3; D is unresolved. Germline assignment: CDR1 SQVTM and CDR2 ANQGSEA. This CDR3 comprises 13 residues. Trimming pared 3 bases from V and 0 bases from J, leaving 7 bases between. The CDR3 here is CSVEYSSTDTQYF. The CDR3 nucleotides read TGCAGCGTTGAGTACAGCAGCACAGATACGCAGTATTTT.

V usage is TRBV7-2 and J usage is TRBJ2-1; 7 positions match TRBD1. CDR3 size: 15 residues. Germline CDR1 is SGHTA and CDR2 is FQGNSA. Unmatched junction bases numbered 9, after V lost 5 bases and J lost 5 bases. The CDR3 region has the DNA TGTGCCAGCAGCGGACGGTCCGGGACAGACAATGAGCAGTTCTTC. Encoded protein: CASSGRSGTDNEQFF.

This clonotype was counted only a few times. The chain links TRBV20-1 to TRBJ2-7; 7 bases agree with TRBD2. V trimming: 1 base; J trimming: 6 bases; junction bases outside the gene matches: 6. The CDR3 extends over 13 amino acids. CDR1 is DFQATT and CDR2 is SNEGSKA in the germline V gene (reference sequence). In nucleotides, the CDR3 is TGCAGTGCTAGAGTGGCGGGAGCCGTCGAGCAGTACTTC. Its protein is CSARVAGAVEQYF.

This clonotype was counted many times. The V call is TRBV27, the J call TRBJ1-6; 7 positions agree with TRBD1. Looked up from germline, CDR1 is MNHEY and CDR2 is SMNVEV (reference sequence). Trimming removed 2 bases from V and 6 bases from J; junction bases left unmatched: 4. CDR3 length: 15 residues. The CDR3 region is CASSLKGQFNSPLHF. CDR3 coding DNA: TGTGCCAGCAGTTTAAAGGGACAGTTTAATTCACCCCTCCACTTT.

The chain couples TRBV21-1 to TRBJ2-3; the tabulated D call, TRBD1, remains unverified against the DNA. TRBV21-1 is listed as a pseudogene. CDR3 length: 13 residues. CDR3 in amino acids: CASSTRGPDTQYF. CDR3 bases: TGTGCCAGCAGCACGCGGGGACCAGATACGCAGTATTTT.

The chain employs TRBV7-2 and TRBJ2-3; TRBD1 or TRBD2 may be the D gene (5 bases each). Trimming stripped 6 bases from V and 6 bases from J, with 10 bases between. The CDR3 length is 12 residues. CDR1 and CDR2 (germline): SGHTA, FQGNSA. This CDR3 is CASRRGPDTQYF. The CDR3 DNA follows: TGTGCCAGCAGAAGGGGACCGGATACGCAGTATTTT.

V and J are TRBV20-1 and TRBJ2-5; D tentatively fits TRBD1 or TRBD2 (5 bases each). Trimming took off 3 bases at V and 5 bases at J, with 10 bases between the two ends. CDR1 and CDR2 from the germline V gene are DFQATT and SNEGSKA (reference sequence). CDR3 length: 12 amino acids. In DNA, the CDR3 is TGCAGTGCTAGTGTCTGGGGGGAGACCCAGTACTTC. Translation gives CSASVWGETQYF.

The J gene is TRBJ1-2, the V gene TRBV3-1; D might be TRBD1 (6 bases). This CDR3 has 13 residues. Trimming pared 6 bases from V and 7 bases from J, leaving 15 bases between. CDR1 is LGHDT, CDR2 YNNKEL, per germline (reference sequence). The CDR3 nucleotides read TGTGCCAGCAGACGACAGGACTTGGGTGGCTACACCTTC. Amino acid sequence: CASRRQDLGGYTF. Full variable domain (outside the CDR3, taken from reference TRBV3-1 and TRBJ1-2): DTAVSQTPKYLVTQMGNDKSIKCEQNLGHDTMYWYKQDSKKFLKIMFSYNNKELIINETVPNRFSPKSPDKAHLNLHINSLELGDSAVYFCASRRQDLGGYTFGSGTRLTVV.

This clonotype was detected ten times or more. The CDR3 spells CASSYRPFEAKNIQYF. The CDR3 nucleotides are TGTGCCAGCAGCTACCGACCCTTCGAAGCCAAAAACATTCAGTACTTC. V usage is TRBV7-2 and J usage is TRBJ2-4; D is ambiguous. V gave up 4 bases and J gave up 0 bases, with 13 bases separating them. The CDR3 totals 16 residues. Per germline, CDR1 SGHTA and CDR2 FQGNSA.

V gene TRBV12-3 or TRBV12-4 combines with J gene TRBJ2-5; D is tentatively TRBD1 or TRBD2 (6 bases each). The V gene lost 6 bases and the J gene lost 11 bases, with 22 bases spanning the gap. The CDR3 loop spans 14 amino acids. CDR3 in DNA: TGTGCCAGCAGCCCGACGCGGGGACAAACGATGCAGTACTTC. Amino acid sequence: CASSPTRGQTMQYF.

This clonotype has more than one count but fewer than ten. Its ends do not fully match the called genes, so a read error is possible. The chain recombines TRBV5-1 with TRBJ2-3; no clear D. The CDR3 totals 12 residues. Germline CDR1 and CDR2: SGHRS and YFSETQ. CDR3 in amino acids: CAGSLYTDTQYF. DNA for the CDR3: TGCGCCGGCAGCTTGTACACAGATACGCAGTATTTT. The variable domain in full, completed from reference TRBV5-1 and TRBJ2-3, reads KAGVTQTPRYLIKTRGQQVTLSCSPISGHRSVSWYQQTPGQGLQFLFEYFSETQRNKGNFPGRFSGRQFSNSRSEMNVSTLELGDSALYLCAGSLYTDTQYFGPGTRLTVL.

The chain links TRBV9 to TRBJ2-1; 9 nucleotides agree with TRBD1. There are 16 residues in the CDR3. V was pared by 0 bases and J by 2 bases, with 3 bases of the junction left unmatched. Per the germline V gene, CDR1 is SGDLS and CDR2 is YYNGEE. The CDR3 sequence: CASSVGGQGTYNEQFF. The DNA for the CDR3 is TGTGCCAGCAGCGTAGGGGGACAGGGTACCTACAATGAGCAGTTCTTC.

This sequence joins TRBV18 and TRBJ1-1; a possible D gene is TRBD1 (6 bases). Trimming cost V 6 bases and J 3 bases, with 11 bases left between them. The germline V gene encodes CDR1 KGHSH and CDR2 LQKENI. This CDR3 has 13 residues. The chain's CDR3 is CASSGTQYTEAFF. The CDR3, as DNA: TGTGCCAGCTCCGGGACACAATACACTGAAGCTTTCTTT.

The V and J genes are TRBV6-5 and TRBJ2-1; 7 bases map to TRBD2. CDR1 and CDR2 (germline): MNHEY, SVGAGI. With V trimmed by 7 bases and J by 6 bases, 15 bases remained unmatched. CDR3 length equals 16 residues. CDR3 protein: CASTGEPKRGGNEQFF. The DNA for the CDR3 is TGTGCCAGCACGGGGGAGCCTAAGCGGGGAGGCAATGAGCAGTTCTTC.

The table lists this clonotype with many counts. The J gene is TRBJ1-5, the V gene TRBV7-9, with TRBD1 matching over 9 bases. The germline CDR1 and CDR2 sequences are SEHNR and FQNEAQ (reference sequence). The CDR3 loop spans 19 amino acids. After removal of 4 bases from V and 2 bases from J, the junction contained 15 bases not matched to a gene. The CDR3 loop reads CASSSGMYRDRDGNQPQHF. The CDR3 nucleotides read TGTGCCAGCAGCTCCGGAATGTACCGGGACAGGGACGGCAATCAGCCCCAGCATTTT. Full variable domain (remainder filled in from reference TRBV7-9 and TRBJ1-5): DTGVSQNPRHKITKRGQNVTFRCDPISEHNRLYWYRQTLGQGPEFLTYFQNEAQLEKSRLLSDRFSAERPKGSFSTLEIQRTEQGDSAMYLCASSSGMYRDRDGNQPQHFGDGTRLSIL.

The chain employs TRBV6-1 and TRBJ1-2; D possibly corresponds to TRBD1 (5 bases). CDR1 MNHNS and CDR2 SASEGT come from the germline V gene. The CDR3 has 14 residues. V was pared by 4 bases and J by 4 bases, with 13 bases between. The CDR3 here is CASSVGDGLYGYTF. CDR3 sequence (DNA): TGTGCCAGCAGTGTGGGGGACGGCCTCTATGGCTACACCTTC.

This chain uses TRBV12-3 or TRBV12-4 with TRBJ2-3, with D possibly matching TRBD2 (5 bases). V dropped 7 bases and J dropped 2 bases, with 16 bases sitting between them. This CDR3 is built from 15 residues. This CDR3 reads CASTPRRADTDTQYF. CDR3 coding DNA: TGTGCCAGCACCCCCCGTCGAGCGGACACAGATACGCAGTATTTT.

The V call is TRBV10-3, the J call TRBJ1-2; no firm D call. The CDR3 has 14 residues. Trimming cost V 0 bases and J 5 bases, with 10 bases left between them. CDR1 and CDR2 (germline): ENHRY, SYGVKD. In DNA, the CDR3 is TGTGCCATCAGTGAGTCGGATGGGAGTTATGGCTACACCTTC. It yields the protein CAISESDGSYGYTF.